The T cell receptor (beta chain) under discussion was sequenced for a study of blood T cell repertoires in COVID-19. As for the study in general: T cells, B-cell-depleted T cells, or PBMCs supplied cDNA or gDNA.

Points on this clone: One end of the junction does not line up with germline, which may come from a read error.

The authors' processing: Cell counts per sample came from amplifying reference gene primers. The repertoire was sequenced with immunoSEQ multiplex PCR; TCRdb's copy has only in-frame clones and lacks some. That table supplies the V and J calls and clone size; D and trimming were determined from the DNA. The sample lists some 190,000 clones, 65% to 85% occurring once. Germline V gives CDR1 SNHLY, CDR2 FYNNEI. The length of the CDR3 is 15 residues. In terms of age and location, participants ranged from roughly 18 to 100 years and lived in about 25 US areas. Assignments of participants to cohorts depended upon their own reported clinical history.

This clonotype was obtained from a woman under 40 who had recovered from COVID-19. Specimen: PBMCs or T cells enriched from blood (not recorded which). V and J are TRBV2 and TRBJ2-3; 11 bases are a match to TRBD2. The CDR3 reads CARSSGTSGTDTQYF. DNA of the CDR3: TGTGCCAGATCATCCGGGACTAGCGGCACGGATACGCAGTATTTT.